This TCR beta chain was recovered during a study of PD-1 blockade in classical Hodgkin lymphoma. Relapse was seen in all patients after autologous stem cell transplantation, and brentuximab vedotin exposure was variable. The protocol was immunoSEQ multiplex PCR, while the TCRdb copy is restricted to in-frame clones and leaves out a portion. Among 5,500 to 7,000 clones listed, about 72% were seen once. This CDR3 comprises 13 residues. The sequence was collected from a human donor with classical Hodgkin lymphoma. This specimen was peripheral blood mononuclear cells (PBMCs), taken at baseline. The genes are TRBV7-5 and TRBJ2-7. TRBV7-5 is annotated as a pseudogene. CDR3 bases: TGTGCCAGCAGCTCTAGGACCTCGTACGAGCAGTACTTC. Its protein product is CASSSRTSYEQYF.